Given below is one T cell receptor (beta chain) in context. Its antigen is unknown. Base-call qualities are not available, and no considerably larger clone is one nucleotide away. Each collaborating institution followed its own protocols to collect whole blood in K2EDTA tubes. For TCRbeta analysis, collaborator samples were shipped as frozen whole blood, as isolated PBMCs, or as DNA extracted from either sample type. TCRbeta CDR3 regions were amplified from genomic DNA by means of the immunoSEQ Assay, a bias-controlled multiplex PCR. Concerning the study's data processing: The number of nucleated cells in each sample was estimated by amplification of reference gene primers within the assay. Sequence reads were collapsed and filtered to measure the absolute abundance of every unique TCRbeta CDR3 rearrangement. For each sample, productive Simpson clonality was calculated as the square root of Simpson's diversity index across productive rearrangements. TCRdb provides this immuneACCESS table in a form limited to in-frame rearrangements. Some clones are lacking; in checked studies, under half of them reflect an unresolved V gene, and why the rest are absent is not known. D and trimming were read from the DNA, whereas the V and J calls and clone size are those reported in that table. The sample has about 130,000 clones on record, approximately 84% of them singletons. The ten largest clonotypes hold 9% to 15% of the sample.

This specimen belongs to a study of blood T cell repertoires in COVID-19 (dated by TCRdb to the early 2020s). Study-level background: Collaborator samples came from the United States, Italy and Spain and covered acute and convalescent phases of COVID-19. The material from the prospective study consisted of cDNA or gDNA derived from T cells, B-cell-depleted T cells, or PBMCs. Where HLA class I and class II types were available, the types were taken from metadata supplied by the sample provider, not from assay-based typing. Deeply sampled blood TCRbeta repertoires from subjects exposed to, actively infected with, or recovered from COVID-19 were included in the dataset. Sample metadata almost always included a de-identified subject ID, COVID-19 status, age in years and sex. The repertoires were made available in a free public database intended to serve as a resource for research on the immune response to SARS-CoV-2. The samples were drawn from the first 160 participants of the ongoing ImmuneRACE study and from 1,254 subjects provided by 6 global collaborators. Results the study describes overall, beyond this receptor: The amount of clinical and demographic metadata varied by source and participant and was provided uncurated.

This TCR derives from a woman aged 55-70 years with acute or convalescent COVID-19. The source material was peripheral blood.

The DNA is TGCGCCAGCAGCCAAACTGGGGTTAGATTAGGGAGGACTGAAGCTTTCTTT. It specifies CASSQTGVRLGRTEAFF. The V and J segments used are TRBV4-1 and TRBJ1-1, with no confident D gene call. Its CDR3 holds 17 amino acids, cysteine through phenylalanine. Of all the DNA, just the CDR3 is kept, 51 bases in frame from base 1. CDR1 MGHRA and CDR2 YSYEKL are derived from the germline V gene. Between the V and J ends, shortened by 2 bases and 5 bases respectively, the junction contains 21 bases.